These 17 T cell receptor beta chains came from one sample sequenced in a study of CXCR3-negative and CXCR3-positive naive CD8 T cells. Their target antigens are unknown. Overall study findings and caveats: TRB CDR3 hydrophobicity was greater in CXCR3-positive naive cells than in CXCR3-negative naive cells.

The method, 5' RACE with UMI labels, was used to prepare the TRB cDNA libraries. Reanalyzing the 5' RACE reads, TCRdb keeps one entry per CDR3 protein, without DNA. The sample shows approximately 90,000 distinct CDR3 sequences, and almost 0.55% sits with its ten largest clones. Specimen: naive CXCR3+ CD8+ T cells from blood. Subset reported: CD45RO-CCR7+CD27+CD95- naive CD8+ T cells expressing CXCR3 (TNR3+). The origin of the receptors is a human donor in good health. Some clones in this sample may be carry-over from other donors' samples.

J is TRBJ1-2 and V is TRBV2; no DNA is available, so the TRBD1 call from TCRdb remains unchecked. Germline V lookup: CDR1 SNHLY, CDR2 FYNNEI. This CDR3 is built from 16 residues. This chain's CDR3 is CASVLGQHQSNYGYTF.

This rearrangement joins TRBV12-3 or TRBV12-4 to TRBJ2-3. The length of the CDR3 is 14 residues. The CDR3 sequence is CAIISGSGPDTQYF.

The CDR3 is CASSLGATDQETQYF. The V call is TRBV12-3 or TRBV12-4, the J call TRBJ2-5; TCRdb's D gene call, TRBD1, goes unchecked for lack of DNA. This CDR3 comprises 15 residues.

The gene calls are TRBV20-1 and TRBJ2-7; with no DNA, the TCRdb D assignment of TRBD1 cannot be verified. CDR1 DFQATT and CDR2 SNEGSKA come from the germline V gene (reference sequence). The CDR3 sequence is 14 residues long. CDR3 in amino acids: CSASGLDRYYEQYF.

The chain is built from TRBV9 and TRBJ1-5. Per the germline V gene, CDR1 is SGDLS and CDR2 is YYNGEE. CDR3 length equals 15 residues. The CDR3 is CPSSVALGEGQPQHF.

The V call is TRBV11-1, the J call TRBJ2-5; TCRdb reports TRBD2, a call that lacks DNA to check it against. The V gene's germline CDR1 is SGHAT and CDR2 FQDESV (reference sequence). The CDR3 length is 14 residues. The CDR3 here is CASSLSGTKETQYF. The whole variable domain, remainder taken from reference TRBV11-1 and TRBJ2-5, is EAEVAQSPRYKITEKSQAVAFWCDPISGHATLYWYRQILGQGPELLVQFQDESVVDDSQLPKDRFSAERLKGVDSTLKIQPAELGDSAMYLCASSLSGTKETQYFGPGTRLLVL.

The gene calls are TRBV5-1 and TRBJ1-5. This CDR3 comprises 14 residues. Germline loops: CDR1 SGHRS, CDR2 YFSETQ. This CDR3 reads CASRSGLSDQPQHF.

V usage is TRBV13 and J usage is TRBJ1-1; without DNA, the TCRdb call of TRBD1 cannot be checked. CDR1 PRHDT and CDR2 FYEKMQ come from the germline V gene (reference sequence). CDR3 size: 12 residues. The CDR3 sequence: CASSLEGVEAFF.

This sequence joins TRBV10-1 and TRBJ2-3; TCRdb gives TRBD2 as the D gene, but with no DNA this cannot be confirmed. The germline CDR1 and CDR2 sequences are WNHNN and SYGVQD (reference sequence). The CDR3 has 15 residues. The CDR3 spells CASRSPSGRIDTQYF.

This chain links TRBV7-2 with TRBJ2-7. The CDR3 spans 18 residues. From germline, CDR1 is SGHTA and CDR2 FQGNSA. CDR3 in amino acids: CASSPYLGSDAAFYEQYF.

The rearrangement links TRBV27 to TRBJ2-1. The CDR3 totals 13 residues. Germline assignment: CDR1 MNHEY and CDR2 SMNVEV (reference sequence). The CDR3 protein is CASSLAHSNEQFF.

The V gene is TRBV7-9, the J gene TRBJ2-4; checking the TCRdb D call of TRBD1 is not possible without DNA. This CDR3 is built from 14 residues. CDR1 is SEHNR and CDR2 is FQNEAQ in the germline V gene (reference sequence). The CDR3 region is CASSAQGYENIQYF.

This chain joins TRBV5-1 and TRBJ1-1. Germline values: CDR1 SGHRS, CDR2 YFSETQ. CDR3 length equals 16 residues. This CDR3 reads CASSLSYGEMGTEAFF.

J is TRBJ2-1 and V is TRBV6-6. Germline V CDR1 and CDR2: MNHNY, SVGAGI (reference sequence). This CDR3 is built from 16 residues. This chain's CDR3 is CASSYSAPSSYNEQFF.

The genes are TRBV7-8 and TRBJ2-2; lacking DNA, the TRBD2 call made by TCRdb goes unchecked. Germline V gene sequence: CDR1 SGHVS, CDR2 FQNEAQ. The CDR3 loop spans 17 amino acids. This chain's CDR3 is CASSLGGGDRTTGELFF.

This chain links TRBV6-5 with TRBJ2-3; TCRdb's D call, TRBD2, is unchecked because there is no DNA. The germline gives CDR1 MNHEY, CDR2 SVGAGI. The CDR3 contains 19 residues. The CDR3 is CASSYRAPGLADLTDTQYF.

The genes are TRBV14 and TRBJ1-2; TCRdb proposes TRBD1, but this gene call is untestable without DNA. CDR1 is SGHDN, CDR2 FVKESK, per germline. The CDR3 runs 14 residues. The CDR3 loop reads CASSQGGFNYGYTF.